What follows are 26 T cell receptor beta chains derived from one specimen sequenced in a study of human T cells and chemical hapten exposure. Time point in this sample: patch test 1, 2 weeks after DPC sensitization. The sample's treatment: therapeutic diphenylcyclopropenone sensitization with weekly scalp DPC. One entry per CDR3 protein, called by TCRdb with MiXCR from the RACE reads. The sample carries tens of thousands of distinct CDR3 sequences, about 10% recorded once. The sequencing here drew on whole blood, taken in connection with sensitization to the hapten diphenylcyclopropenone (DPC). These receptors came from a man aged 35 to 55 with alopecia areata. Some clones in this sample may be carry-over from other donors' samples.

This clonotype showed up just a few times. V is TRBV7-9 and J is TRBJ2-5; TRBD2 matches 7 bases. The CDR3 is 15 residues long. The junction had 6 bases not matched to a gene; V was cut back by 4 bases and J by 1 base. CDR1 and CDR2 (germline): SEHNR, FQNEAQ (reference sequence). The CDR3 region is CASSSQLAPQETQYF. CDR3 DNA sequence: TGTGCCAGCAGCTCCCAACTAGCGCCCCAAGAGACCCAGTACTTC. Full variable domain (rest looked up from reference TRBV7-9 and TRBJ2-5): DTGVSQNPRHKITKRGQNVTFRCDPISEHNRLYWYRQTLGQGPEFLTYFQNEAQLEKSRLLSDRFSAERPKGSFSTLEIQRTEQGDSAMYLCASSSQLAPQETQYFGPGTRLLVL.

This clonotype has more than one count but fewer than ten. The genes are TRBV7-9 and TRBJ2-7, with 10 positions matching TRBD2. The CDR3 is 13 residues long. Germline CDR1 reads SEHNR; CDR2 reads FQNEAQ (reference sequence). The CDR3 DNA reads TGTGCCAGCAGCCTAGCGGGAGTGGTCGAGCAGTACGTC. Its translation is CASSLAGVVEQYV.

This clonotype has ten or more counts. The chain is built from TRBV27 and TRBJ2-3, with D maybe TRBD2 (7 bases). Germline CDR1 and CDR2: MNHEY and SMNVEV (reference sequence). There are 14 residues in the CDR3. The V end was cut by 3 bases, the J end by 4 bases, with 11 bases between. The CDR3 coding sequence is TGTGCCAGCAGTTTTGGGGGGGGCGCAGATACGCAGTATTTT. Its translation: CASSFGGGADTQYF.

This clonotype turned up a few times. This sequence joins TRBV7-2 and TRBJ2-7; D is possibly TRBD2 (5 bases). The ends were cut back, 1 base at V and 3 bases at J, with 16 bases in the middle. This CDR3 has 16 amino acids. Germline V gene data show CDR1 as SGHTA and CDR2 as FQGNSA. Here the CDR3 DNA reads TGTGCCAGCAGCTTAGGTCTAACTCGGGGAGTCTACGAGCAGTACGTC. The encoded protein is CASSLGLTRGVYEQYV.

The chain carries TRBV6-1 and TRBJ1-2, with D possibly matching TRBD1 (5 bases). The V and J ends lost 5 bases and 0 bases respectively, with 7 bases between them. CDR1 and CDR2 from the germline V gene are MNHNS and SASEGT. This CDR3 has 13 residues. The CDR3 DNA is TGTGCCAGCAGTCGGACAACTAACTATGGCTACACCTTC. Translating it yields CASSRTTNYGYTF.

This clonotype has just a few counts. The chain carries TRBV13 and TRBJ2-6, with D unclear. The CDR3 runs to 14 residues. Trimming cost V 5 bases and J 4 bases, with 9 bases left between them. The germline gives CDR1 PRHDT, CDR2 FYEKMQ (reference sequence). CDR3 in amino acids: CASSPPNGANVLTF. CDR3 nucleotide sequence: TGTGCCAGCAGCCCCCCCAACGGGGCCAACGTCCTGACTTTC.

This clonotype was detected only a few times. The chain uses TRBV7-8 and TRBJ2-3; D is undetermined. The germline CDR1 and CDR2 sequences are SGHVS and FQNEAQ. The CDR3 is made up of 13 amino acids. Trimming cost V 5 bases and J 0 bases, with 6 bases left between them. The CDR3 nucleotides are TGTGCCAGCAGCATGACCAGCACAGATACGCAGTATTTT. This codes for CASSMTSTDTQYF.

This sequence joins TRBV7-2 and TRBJ2-5, with D unclear. There are 14 residues in the CDR3. Germline assignment: CDR1 SGHTA and CDR2 FQGNSA. The ends were cut back, 1 base at V and 11 bases at J, with 17 bases in the middle. Written as DNA, the CDR3 is TGTGCCAGCAGCTTAGATTTGTTCGAGGAGCCGCAGTACTTC. It yields the protein CASSLDLFEEPQYF. The whole variable domain, filled in from reference TRBV7-2 and TRBJ2-5, reads GAGVSQSPSNKVTEKGKDVELRCDPISGHTALYWYRQSLGQGLEFLIYFQGNSAPDKSGLPSDRFSAERTGGSVSTLTIQRTQQEDSAVYLCASSLDLFEEPQYFGPGTRLLVL.

This clonotype was observed a few times. The chain couples TRBV6-5 to TRBJ2-1; D perhaps matches TRBD1 (5 bases). This CDR3 spans 18 amino acids. Deletions cut 2 bases from V and 6 bases from J, with 23 bases between. Germline V gives CDR1 MNHEY, CDR2 SVGAGI. This CDR3 is CASSYPSRSGISSNEQFF. The CDR3 DNA is TGTGCCAGCAGTTACCCGTCTCGATCAGGGATTTCAAGCAATGAGCAGTTCTTC.

This clonotype was seen many times. V is TRBV28 and J is TRBJ2-6; D not resolved. The CDR3 length is 13 residues. The V gene lost 3 bases and the J gene lost 2 bases, with 2 bases spanning the gap. The V gene's germline CDR1 is MDHEN and CDR2 SYDVKM. The chain's CDR3 is CASSFAGANVLTF. The CDR3, as DNA: TGTGCCAGCAGTTTTGCTGGGGCCAACGTCCTGACTTTC.

The CDR3 loop is CALGSSGTNTGELFF. In DNA form, the CDR3 reads TGTGCTCTGGGCTCGTCCGGAACGAACACCGGGGAGCTGTTTTTT. The rearrangement uses TRBV30 and TRBJ2-2, with D unresolved. Germline loops: CDR1 GTSNPN, CDR2 SVGIG (reference sequence). This CDR3 comprises 15 residues.

This clonotype has a count of ten or more. The chain uses TRBV4-3 and TRBJ2-7; 7 bases match TRBD2. Germline CDR1 reads LGHNA; CDR2 reads YSLEER. This CDR3 comprises 16 residues. The ends lost 4 bases at V and 0 bases at J; junction bases unmatched: 9. The CDR3, as DNA: TGCGCCAGCAGCCTTTCCGGGACTATGAGCTCCTACGAGCAGTACGTC. Amino acid sequence: CASSLSGTMSSYEQYV.

V usage is TRBV28 and J usage is TRBJ1-3; D is possibly TRBD1 (6 bases). The CDR3 length is 15 residues. The V and J ends lost 4 bases and 4 bases respectively, with 14 bases between them. CDR1 and CDR2 from the germline V gene are MDHEN and SYDVKM. CDR3 sequence (DNA): TGTGCCAGCAGTTCACCGGGACATAGAGGAAACACCATATATTTT. Translated: CASSSPGHRGNTIYF.

This chain links TRBV29-1 with TRBJ1-1, with no clear D. V was cut by 7 bases and J by 6 bases, with 15 bases left in between. Looked up from germline, CDR1 is SQVTM and CDR2 is ANQGSEA. The CDR3 totals 12 residues. The CDR3 sequence: CSEIPGMAEAFF. Written as DNA, the CDR3 is TGCAGCGAGATTCCGGGGATGGCTGAAGCTTTCTTT.

In this sample, this clonotype turned up many times. The chain carries TRBV13 and TRBJ1-5; D is undetermined. Trimming shortened V by 0 bases and J by 2 bases, and 5 bases separated the two germline ends. The CDR3 length is 14 residues. The germline V gene has CDR1 PRHDT and CDR2 FYEKMQ (reference sequence). This chain's CDR3 is CASSLGGGNQPQHF. The DNA for the CDR3 is TGTGCCAGCAGCTTAGGCGGAGGCAATCAGCCCCAGCATTTT. The variable domain in full, with the rest retrieved from reference TRBV13 and TRBJ1-5, is AAGVIQSPRHLIKEKRETATLKCYPIPRHDTVYWYQQGPGQDPQFLISFYEKMQSDKGSIPDRFSAQQFSDYHSELNMSSLELGDSALYFCASSLGGGNQPQHFGDGTRLSIL.

The J gene is TRBJ2-2, the V gene TRBV5-1; 8 bases map to TRBD2. CDR1 and CDR2 (germline): SGHRS, YFSETQ. The V segment lost 3 bases and the J segment 4 bases; nucleotides outside the gene matches: 8. This CDR3 is 16 amino acids long. CDR3 protein: CASSSRAGAGTGELFF. CDR3 coding DNA: TGCGCCAGCAGCTCACGAGCGGGAGCAGGCACCGGGGAGCTGTTTTTT.

This clonotype was seen many times. This sequence joins TRBV5-1 and TRBJ2-3; D gene uncertain. CDR3 length equals 17 residues. CDR1 is SGHRS and CDR2 is YFSETQ in the germline V gene. The germline V and J ends were trimmed by 4 bases and 0 bases, with 18 bases remaining between them. In DNA, the CDR3 is TGCGCCAGCAGCCCCCCCCACCAGGCGCTTAGCACAGATACGCAGTATTTT. Translating gives CASSPPHQALSTDTQYF.

This clonotype has more than one count but fewer than ten. This chain links TRBV29-1 with TRBJ1-2, with D maybe TRBD1 (5 bases). The germline V and J ends were trimmed by 6 bases and 1 base, with 9 bases remaining between them. CDR1 is SQVTM and CDR2 is ANQGSEA in the germline V gene. There are 12 residues in the CDR3. CDR3 sequence (DNA): TGCAGCGTCGACAGTATTAACTATGGCTACACCTTC. This encodes CSVDSINYGYTF.

Many counts were recorded for this clonotype. The chain recombines TRBV9 with TRBJ2-3; unclear D gene. Per germline, CDR1 SGDLS and CDR2 YYNGEE. V was cut by 4 bases and J by 3 bases, with 6 bases left in between. This CDR3 has 12 residues. The CDR3 loop is CASSSLTDTQYF. The CDR3 DNA follows: TGTGCCAGCAGCTCCTTGACAGATACGCAGTATTTT. Drawing the rest from reference TRBV9 and TRBJ2-3, the complete variable domain is DSGVTQTPKHLITATGQRVTLRCSPRSGDLSVYWYQQSLDQGLQFLIQYYNGEERAKGNILERFSAQQFPDLHSELNLSSLELGDSALYFCASSSLTDTQYFGPGTRLTVL.

This clonotype came up many times. V usage is TRBV3-1 and J usage is TRBJ2-1; 10 bases map to TRBD2. Germline V gene sequence: CDR1 LGHDT, CDR2 YNNKEL (reference sequence). Trimming removed 5 bases from V and 9 bases from J; junction bases left unmatched: 1. There are 12 residues in the CDR3. The CDR3 reads CASSGLAVEQFF. The CDR3 nucleotides read TGTGCCAGCAGCGGACTAGCGGTTGAGCAGTTCTTC.

This chain links TRBV6-5 with TRBJ2-5, with 10 bases fitting TRBD1. Looked up from germline, CDR1 is MNHEY and CDR2 is SVGAGI. CDR3 length equals 14 residues. The V gene end was trimmed by 2 bases and the J gene end by 4 bases; junction bases not matched to a gene: 1. CDR3 DNA sequence: TGTGCCAGCAGTTACGACAGGGGGCGAGAGACCCAGTACTTC. The encoded protein is CASSYDRGRETQYF.

This clonotype appeared a few times. The V and J genes are TRBV9 and TRBJ2-3, with D possibly being TRBD1 or TRBD2 (5 bases each). Trimming pared 3 bases from V and 4 bases from J, leaving 24 bases between. The CDR3 length is 18 residues. Per the germline V gene, CDR1 is SGDLS and CDR2 is YYNGEE. CDR3 DNA: TGTGCCAGCAGCGCCCTTCCCGGGACCCCATCCGGCCCAGATACGCAGTATTTT. It encodes CASSALPGTPSGPDTQYF.

This clonotype was seen a handful of times. J is TRBJ2-1 and V is TRBV7-2; 11 nucleotides agree with TRBD2. After removal of 2 bases from V and 9 bases from J, the junction contained 15 bases not matched to a gene. Germline V gene sequence: CDR1 SGHTA, CDR2 FQGNSA. The CDR3 consists of 18 residues. The CDR3 loop is CASSLMRGLAGGRGEQFF. The DNA of the CDR3 is TGTGCCAGCAGCTTAATGAGGGGCCTAGCGGGAGGTAGAGGTGAGCAGTTCTTC.

This clonotype showed up many times. The chain links TRBV7-2 to TRBJ1-6; D is undetermined. The CDR3 length is 12 residues. CDR1 is SGHTA, CDR2 FQGNSA, per germline. V was trimmed by 9 bases and J by 8 bases, leaving 11 bases between them. As DNA, the CDR3 is TGTGCCAGTTCCTTCGACTATTCACCCCTCCACTTT. Its translation is CASSFDYSPLHF.

This clonotype was recorded a few times. This chain joins TRBV13 and TRBJ2-3; D remains unclear. The CDR3 sequence is 15 residues long. Germline CDR1 is PRHDT and CDR2 is FYEKMQ (reference sequence). V lost 2 bases to trimming and J lost 0 bases, with 9 bases between them. In DNA form, the CDR3 reads TGTGCCAGCAGCTTATTTTTTCGAAGCACAGATACGCAGTATTTT. It specifies CASSLFFRSTDTQYF.

This clonotype was found many times. J is TRBJ2-2 and V is TRBV5-4, with 7 positions matching TRBD2. The CDR3 extends over 15 amino acids. Germline lookup yields CDR1 SGHNT and CDR2 YYREEE (reference sequence). With V trimmed by 1 base and J by 5 bases, 5 bases remained unmatched. Written as DNA, the CDR3 is TGTGCCAGCAGCTTGTTGGCGGGAGCAACCGGGGAGCTGTTTTTT. Protein product: CASSLLAGATGELFF.